This T cell receptor beta chain appears in the sequencing data of a study of blood T cell repertoires in COVID-19. Study-level information: PBMCs, B-cell-depleted T cells, or T cells were the source of the cDNA or gDNA that made up the material.

The CDR3 consists of 13 residues. Per the germline V gene, CDR1 is SGHRS and CDR2 is YFSETQ. Deletions cut 0 bases from V and 10 bases from J, with 11 bases between. As originally analysed: Estimation of nucleated cell counts relied on the amplification of reference gene primers. Assay: immunoSEQ multiplex PCR; the TCRdb copy retains only in-frame clones and omits some. The V and J calls and clone size are taken from that table; D and trimming were inferred from the DNA. Of over 200,000 clones listed, more than 70% are singletons. The sample taken for sequencing was peripheral blood. The chain recombines TRBV5-1 with TRBJ2-1; D is uncertain. This TCR was recovered from a woman aged 45-59 years with acute or convalescent COVID-19. CDR3 DNA: TGCGCCAGCAGCTTGGAGGTTGCGCGGGAGCAGTTCTTC. Its protein product is CASSLEVAREQFF.